Listed below are T cell receptor beta chains from one sample, sequenced in a study of blood T cells in healthy people across ages. TCRdb re-analysed the 5' RACE reads in MiXCR, keeping a single row per CDR3 protein. The data show 1.5 million to 2 million distinct CDR3 sequences, 35% to 50% seen once. Source material: blood. Receptors originate from a human donor in good health. The CDR3 runs from the conserved cysteine through the conserved F or W. A D gene is named only where the DNA matches it firmly. Rows may omit the clone size; those that give it use once, few, many or a size class.

clone size	V gene	J gene	D gene	CDR3 DNA	CDR3 protein
once	TRBV20-1	TRBJ2-3	TRBD2	TGCAGTGCTATGCCTGGGCCTAGCGGGGGGACGAATACGCAGTATTTT	CSAMPGPSGGTNTQYF
NA	TRBV4-1	TRBJ2-3	TRBD1	TGCGCCAGCAGCCGAACAGGGGTCTTCACAGATACGCAGTATTTT	CASSRTGVFTDTQYF
NA	TRBV2	TRBJ1-2	NA	TGTGCCAGCAGTTCCATACAGGGAGGTGGCTACACCTTC	CASSSIQGGGYTF
few	TRBV4-1	TRBJ2-5	NA	TGCGCCAGCAGCCAAGAGGACAGCCAAGAGACCCAGTACTTC	CASSQEDSQETQYF
NA	TRBV7-9	TRBJ2-2	NA	TGTGCCAGCAGCCTTAAAAACGAAGGGGAGCTGTTTTTT	CASSLKNEGELFF
few	TRBV15	TRBJ2-4	TRBD2	TGTGCCACCAGCAGAGATCGTCTAGCGGGGGGCACGCGGATGGGAAACATTCAGTACTTC	CATSRDRLAGGTRMGNIQYF
few	TRBV5-6	TRBJ2-7	NA	TGTGCCAGCAGCTATATGGACGAGCAGTACTTC	CASSYMDEQYF
NA	TRBV7-8	TRBJ2-5	NA	TGTGCCAGCAGCTTAGATCCCGGGGTCCGAGAGACCCAGTACTTC	CASSLDPGVRETQYF
NA	TRBV3-1	TRBJ1-5	NA	TGTGCCAGCAGCCAAGTGCTGGGACGGGGTCAGCCCCAGCATTTT	CASSQVLGRGQPQHF
few	TRBV10-3	TRBJ2-2	NA	TGTGCCATCAGTGAGGCGGGAAACACCGGGGAGCTGTTTTTT	CAISEAGNTGELFF
few	TRBV4-1	TRBJ2-5	NA	TGCGCCAGCAGCCAAGCCAGACCGTACCAAGAGACCCAGTACTTC	CASSQARPYQETQYF
NA	TRBV20-1	TRBJ1-2	NA	TGCAGTGCCGACACCTTACACGACGTCCTTAGCTACACCTTC	CSADTLHDVLSYTF
few	TRBV12-3/TRBV12-4	TRBJ2-5	TRBD2	TGTGCCAGCACCTATAGCGGGGGGGAAGCTGGGACCCAGTACTTC	CASTYSGGEAGTQYF
NA	TRBV6-2/TRBV6-3	TRBJ2-5	TRBD1	TGTGCCAGCAGCATCGGGACAGGGGTGGAGACCCAGTACTTC	CASSIGTGVETQYF
few	TRBV6-1	TRBJ2-3	NA	TGTGCCAGCAGCTGGGGCAGGGGAAAGGATACGCAGTATTTT	CASSWGRGKDTQYF
NA	TRBV7-8	TRBJ2-5	TRBD1	TGTGCCAGCAGCTACAGGAGGGGGGGACAGGGGGCTCTTGAGACCCAGTACTTC	CASSYRRGGQGALETQYF
NA	TRBV20-1	TRBJ1-1	TRBD1	TGCAGTGCTAGGGCTATCGTACAGGGGAGTTTAGCTTTCTTT	CSARAIVQGSLAFF
NA	TRBV27	TRBJ1-2	NA	TGTGCCAGCAGTTTCATTGGACAGCCCTATGGCTACACCTTC	CASSFIGQPYGYTF
few	TRBV24-1	TRBJ2-1	NA	TGTGCCACCAGTATTAATAACAAAGGACCGTACAATGAGCAGTTCTTC	CATSINNKGPYNEQFF
NA	TRBV20-1	TRBJ2-1	TRBD2	TGCAGTGCTAGAGTTCCGGGGGGGGTCTCCTACAATGAGCAGTTCTTC	CSARVPGGVSYNEQFF
few	TRBV9	TRBJ2-5	TRBD1	TGTGCCAGCAGCGTAGACAGGGGCGGTTCGGAGACCCAGTACTTC	CASSVDRGGSETQYF
NA	TRBV18	TRBJ1-5	NA	TGTGCCAGCTCGGGCAGGGAAGATCAGCCCCAGCATTTT	CASSGREDQPQHF
NA	TRBV27	TRBJ2-7	NA	TGTGCCAGCAGTTTATATCTAGGGGGAAGCTACGAGCGGTACTTC	CASSLYLGGSYERYF
NA	TRBV7-2	TRBJ2-7	TRBD2	TGTGCCAGCACTCGGACTAGCGGGGCGTACGAGCAGTACTTC	CASTRTSGAYEQYF
few	TRBV20-1	TRBJ2-7	NA	TGCAGTGCTAGAGATTCCCGGGACCCAAGCTCCTACGAGCAGTACTTC	CSARDSRDPSSYEQYF
NA	TRBV10-3	TRBJ2-1	TRBD1	TGTGCCATCAGTGGTTCCGGGACAGGGGGCGGGTATGAGCAGTTCTTC	CAISGSGTGGGYEQFF
few	TRBV7-9	TRBJ1-1	NA	TGTGCCAGCAGCCCCCCGGTCACTGAAGCTTTCTTT	CASSPPVTEAFF
NA	TRBV20-1	TRBJ2-7	TRBD2	TGCAGTGCTAGTAGGCCGGGGGGAGACTACGAGCAGTACTTC	CSASRPGGDYEQYF
few	TRBV29-1	TRBJ2-7	TRBD1	TGCAGCGCCGCGACAGGGGAAGGCTACGAGCAGTACTTC	CSAATGEGYEQYF
NA	TRBV7-2	TRBJ1-2	TRBD1	TGTGCCAGCAACATAGGGGGCGAGTTGTATGGCTACACCTTC	CASNIGGELYGYTF
NA	TRBV24-1	TRBJ2-3	TRBD2	TGTGCCACCAGTGAACGTACTAGCGGGGGCTTCACAGATACGCAGTATTTT	CATSERTSGGFTDTQYF
NA	TRBV10-3	TRBJ1-1	NA	TGTGCCATCAGTGAGTCGTACACAAACACTGAAGCTTTCTTT	CAISESYTNTEAFF
NA	TRBV5-1	TRBJ1-2	NA	TGCGCCAGCAGCTTGGTCGGCAGTGGCTATGGCTACACCTTC	CASSLVGSGYGYTF
NA	TRBV20-1	TRBJ1-2	NA	TGCAGCACCCGAGGGGGTTGGGATGGCTACACCTTC	CSTRGGWDGYTF
few	TRBV28	TRBJ2-3	TRBD1	TGTGCCACCACGGACAGGGTGTTAGATACGCAGTATTTT	CATTDRVLDTQYF
NA	TRBV20-1	TRBJ1-2	NA	TGCAGTGCTAGAGGGAACAGGATCCTTAACTATGGCTACACCTTC	CSARGNRILNYGYTF
NA	TRBV6-6	TRBJ1-2	TRBD1	TGTGCTTCCGAGGGGGACAGAAACTATGGCTACACCTTC	CASEGDRNYGYTF
NA	TRBV5-1	TRBJ2-6	TRBD1	TGCGCCAGCAGCGACAGGGCCTCAACGAGCTCTGGGGCCAACGTCCTGACTTTC	CASSDRASTSSGANVLTF
NA	TRBV10-3	TRBJ1-2	TRBD1	TGTGCCATCAGTTTGGACAGGGCCAACTATGGCTACACCTTC	CAISLDRANYGYTF
NA	TRBV27	TRBJ2-5	TRBD2	TGTGCCGGCAGTCGACTAGCGGGGGGGCCGGGGGAGACCCAGTACTTC	CAGSRLAGGPGETQYF
NA	TRBV7-9	TRBJ1-5	NA	TGTGCCAGCGGCTTAGGCAGGGCCCCTCAGCCCCAGCATTTT	CASGLGRAPQPQHF